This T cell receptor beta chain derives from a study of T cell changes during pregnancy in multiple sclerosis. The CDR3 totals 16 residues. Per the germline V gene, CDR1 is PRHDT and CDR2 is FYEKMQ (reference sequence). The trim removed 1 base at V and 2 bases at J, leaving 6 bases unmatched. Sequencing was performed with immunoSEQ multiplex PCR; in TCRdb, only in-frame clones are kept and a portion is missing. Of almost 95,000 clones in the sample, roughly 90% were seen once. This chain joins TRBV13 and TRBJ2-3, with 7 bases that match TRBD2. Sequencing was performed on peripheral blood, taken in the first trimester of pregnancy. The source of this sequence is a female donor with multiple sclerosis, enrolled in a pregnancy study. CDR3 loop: CASSLAAGDATDTQYF. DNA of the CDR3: TGTGCCAGCAGCTTAGCGGCGGGAGACGCCACAGATACGCAGTATTTT.